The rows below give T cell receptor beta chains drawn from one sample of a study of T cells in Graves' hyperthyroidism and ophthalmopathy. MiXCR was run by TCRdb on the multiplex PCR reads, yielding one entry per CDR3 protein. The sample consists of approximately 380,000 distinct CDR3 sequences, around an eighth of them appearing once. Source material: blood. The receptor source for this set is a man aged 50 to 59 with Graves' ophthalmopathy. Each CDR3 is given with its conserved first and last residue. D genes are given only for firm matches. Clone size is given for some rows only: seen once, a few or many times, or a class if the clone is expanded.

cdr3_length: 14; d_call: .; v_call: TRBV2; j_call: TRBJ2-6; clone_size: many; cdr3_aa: CASTGYSGANVLTF; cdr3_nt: TGTGCCAGCACGGGGTACTCTGGGGCCAACGTCCTGACTTTC
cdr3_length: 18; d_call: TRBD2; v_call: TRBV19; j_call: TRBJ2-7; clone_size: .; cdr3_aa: CASSITGTSGVASYEQYF; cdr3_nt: TGTGCCAGTAGTATTACCGGGACTAGCGGCGTGGCTTCCTACGAGCAGTACTTC
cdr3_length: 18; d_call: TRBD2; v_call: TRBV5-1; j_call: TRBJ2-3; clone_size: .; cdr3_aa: CASSFSPSGSASTDTQYF; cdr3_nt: TGCGCCAGCAGCTTCTCCCCTAGCGGGAGTGCTAGCACAGATACGCAGTATTTT
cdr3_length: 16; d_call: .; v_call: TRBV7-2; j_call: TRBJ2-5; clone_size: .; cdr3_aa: CASSPSGPQKWKTQYF; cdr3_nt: TGTGCCAGCAGCCCCAGCGGCCCACAAAAATGGAAGACCCAGTACTTC
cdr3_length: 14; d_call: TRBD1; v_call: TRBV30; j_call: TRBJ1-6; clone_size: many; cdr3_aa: CAWRHGTEGSPLHF; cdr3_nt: TGTGCCTGGAGACATGGGACAGAAGGATCACCCCTCCACTTT
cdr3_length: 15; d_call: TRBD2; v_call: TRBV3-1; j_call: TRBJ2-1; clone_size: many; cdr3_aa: CASSQDGGRNNEQFF; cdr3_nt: TGTGCCAGCAGCCAAGACGGCGGGAGGAACAATGAGCAGTTCTTC
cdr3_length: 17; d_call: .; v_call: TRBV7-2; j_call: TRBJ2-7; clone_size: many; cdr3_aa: CASSISSGPSISYEQYF; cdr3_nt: TGTGCCAGCAGCATAAGTTCGGGACCGTCCATCTCCTACGAGCAGTACTTC
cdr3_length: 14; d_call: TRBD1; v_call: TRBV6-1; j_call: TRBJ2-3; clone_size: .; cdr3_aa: CASCNRGSTDTQYF; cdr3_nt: TGTGCCAGCTGTAACAGGGGAAGCACAGATACGCAGTATTTT
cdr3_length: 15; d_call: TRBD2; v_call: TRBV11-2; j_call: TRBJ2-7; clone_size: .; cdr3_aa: CASSPTSGSGYEQYF; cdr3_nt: TGTGCCAGCAGCCCGACTAGCGGGAGTGGGTACGAGCAGTACTTC
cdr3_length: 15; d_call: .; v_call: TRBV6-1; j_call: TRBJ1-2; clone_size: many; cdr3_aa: CASSEISTVADGYTF; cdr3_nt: TGTGCCAGCAGTGAAATATCTACAGTGGCGGATGGCTACACCTTC
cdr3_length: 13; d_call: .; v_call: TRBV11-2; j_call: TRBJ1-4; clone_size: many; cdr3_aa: CASSLAGQEKLFF; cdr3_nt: TGTGCCAGCAGCTTAGCCGGACAGGAAAAACTGTTTTTT
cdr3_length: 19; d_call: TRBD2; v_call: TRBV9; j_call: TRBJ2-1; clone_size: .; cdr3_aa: CASSPRTSGRVGSYNEQFF; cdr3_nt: TGTGCCAGCAGCCCCCGGACTAGCGGGAGAGTCGGGTCCTACAATGAGCAGTTCTTC
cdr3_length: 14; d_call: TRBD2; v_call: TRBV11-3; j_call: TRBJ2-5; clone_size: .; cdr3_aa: CASSFLAGEETQYF; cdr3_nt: TGTGCCAGCAGCTTCCTAGCGGGAGAAGAGACCCAGTACTTC
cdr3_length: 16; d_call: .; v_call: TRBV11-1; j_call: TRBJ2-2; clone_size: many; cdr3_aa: CASSVTGRLPTGELFF; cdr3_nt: TGTGCCAGCAGCGTAACAGGGCGACTACCGACCGGGGAGCTGTTTTTT
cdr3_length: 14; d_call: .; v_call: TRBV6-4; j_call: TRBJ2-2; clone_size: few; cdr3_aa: CASSDRSSTGELFF; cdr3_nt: TGTGCCAGCAGTGACAGGAGCTCTACCGGGGAGCTGTTTTTT
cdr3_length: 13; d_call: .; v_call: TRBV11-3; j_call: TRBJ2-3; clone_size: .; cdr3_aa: CASSYLGRHTQYF; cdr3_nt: TGTGCCAGCAGCTACCTGGGCCGTCATACGCAGTATTTT
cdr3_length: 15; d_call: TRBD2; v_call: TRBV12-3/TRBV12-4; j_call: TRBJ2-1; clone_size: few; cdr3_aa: CASSPTSGNYNEQFF; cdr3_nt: TGTGCCAGCAGTCCGACTAGCGGTAACTACAATGAGCAGTTCTTC
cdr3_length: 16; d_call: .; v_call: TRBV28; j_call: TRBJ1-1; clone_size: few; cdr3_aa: CASTETRGGVATEAFF; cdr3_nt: TGTGCCAGCACCGAGACCAGGGGTGGGGTGGCCACTGAAGCTTTCTTT
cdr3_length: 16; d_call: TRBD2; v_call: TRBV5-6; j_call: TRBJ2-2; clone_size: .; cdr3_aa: CASSLFLAGTTGELFF; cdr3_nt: TGTGCCAGCAGCTTGTTTCTAGCGGGAACCACCGGGGAGCTGTTTTTT
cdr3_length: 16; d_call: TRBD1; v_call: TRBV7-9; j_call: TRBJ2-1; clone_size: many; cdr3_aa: CASSLPGGFKLDEQFF; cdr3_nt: TGTGCCAGCAGCTTACCAGGGGGCTTCAAACTTGATGAGCAGTTCTTC
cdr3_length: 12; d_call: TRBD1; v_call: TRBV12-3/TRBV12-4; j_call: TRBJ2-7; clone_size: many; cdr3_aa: CASRTGSHEQYF; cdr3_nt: TGTGCCAGCAGGACAGGGTCCCACGAGCAGTACTTC
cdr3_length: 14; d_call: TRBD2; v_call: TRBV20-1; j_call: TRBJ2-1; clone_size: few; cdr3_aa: CSAPGLAGHNEQFF; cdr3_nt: TGCAGTGCCCCCGGACTAGCGGGTCACAATGAGCAGTTCTTC
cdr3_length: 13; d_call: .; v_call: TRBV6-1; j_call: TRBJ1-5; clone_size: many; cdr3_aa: CASKSHSNQPQHF; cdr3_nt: TGTGCCAGCAAGTCACATAGCAATCAGCCCCAGCATTTT
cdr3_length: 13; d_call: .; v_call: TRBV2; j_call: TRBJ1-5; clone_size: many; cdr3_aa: CASSLDKYQPQHF; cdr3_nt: TGTGCCAGCAGTCTCGATAAGTACCAGCCCCAGCATTTT
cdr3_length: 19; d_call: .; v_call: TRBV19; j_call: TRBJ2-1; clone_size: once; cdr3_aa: CASSTPDGSLMGSYNEQFF; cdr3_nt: TGTGCCAGTAGTACTCCGGACGGGTCATTGATGGGCTCCTACAATGAGCAGTTCTTC
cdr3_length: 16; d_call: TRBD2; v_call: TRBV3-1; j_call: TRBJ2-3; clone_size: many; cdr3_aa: CASSGTSGRGRDTQYF; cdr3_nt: TGTGCCAGCAGCGGGACTAGCGGGAGGGGAAGAGATACGCAGTATTTT
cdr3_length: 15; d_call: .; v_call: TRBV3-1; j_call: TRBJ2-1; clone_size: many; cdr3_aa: CASSLDRGPFDEQFF; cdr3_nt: TGTGCCAGCAGCCTAGACCGGGGTCCTTTCGATGAGCAGTTCTTC
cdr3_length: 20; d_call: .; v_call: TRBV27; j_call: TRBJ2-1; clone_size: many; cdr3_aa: CASSLSIVGVRTVVYNEQFF; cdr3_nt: TGTGCCAGCAGTTTATCTATTGTGGGGGTACGGACAGTAGTCTACAATGAGCAGTTCTTC
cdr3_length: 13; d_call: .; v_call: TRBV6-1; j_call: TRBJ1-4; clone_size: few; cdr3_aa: CASRNGGNEKLFF; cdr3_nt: TGTGCCAGCAGAAACGGAGGGAATGAAAAACTGTTTTTT
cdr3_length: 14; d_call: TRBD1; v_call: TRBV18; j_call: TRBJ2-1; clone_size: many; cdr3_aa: CASSPSGQGGEQFF; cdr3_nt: TGTGCCAGCTCCCCCTCCGGACAGGGTGGTGAGCAGTTCTTC
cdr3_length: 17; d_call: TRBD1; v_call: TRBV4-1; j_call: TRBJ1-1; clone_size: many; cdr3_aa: CASSHLPTGRRNTEAFF; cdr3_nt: TGCGCCAGCAGCCATCTACCGACAGGGAGGCGTAACACTGAAGCTTTCTTT
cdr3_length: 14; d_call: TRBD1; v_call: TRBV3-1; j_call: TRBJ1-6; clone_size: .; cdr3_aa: CASSQDRANSPLHF; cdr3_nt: TGTGCCAGCAGCCAGGACAGGGCCAATTCACCCCTCCACTTT
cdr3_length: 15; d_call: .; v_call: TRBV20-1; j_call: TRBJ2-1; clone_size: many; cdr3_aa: CSANSGNKNYNEQFF; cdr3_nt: TGCAGTGCTAATAGCGGTAACAAAAACTACAATGAGCAGTTCTTC
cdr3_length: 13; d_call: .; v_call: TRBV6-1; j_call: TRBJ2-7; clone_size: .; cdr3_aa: CASSPPGRNEQYF; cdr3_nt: TGTGCCAGCAGTCCACCGGGACGGAACGAGCAGTACTTC
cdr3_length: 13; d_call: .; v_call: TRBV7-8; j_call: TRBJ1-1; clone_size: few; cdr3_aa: CASSLAVREWAFF; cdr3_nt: TGTGCCAGCAGCTTAGCGGTCCGAGAGTGGGCTTTCTTT
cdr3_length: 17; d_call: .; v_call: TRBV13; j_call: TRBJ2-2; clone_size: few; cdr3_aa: CASRRLTAGISTGELFF; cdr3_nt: TGTGCCAGCAGACGACTAACCGCCGGGATCTCCACCGGGGAGCTGTTTTTT
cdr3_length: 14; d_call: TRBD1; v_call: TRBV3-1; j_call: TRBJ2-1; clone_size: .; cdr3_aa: CASSQGDRDNEQFF; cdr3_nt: TGTGCCAGCAGCCAAGGGGACAGGGACAATGAGCAGTTCTTC
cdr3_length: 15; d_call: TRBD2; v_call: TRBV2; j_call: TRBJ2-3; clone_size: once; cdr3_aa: CASSLAGVGTDTQYF; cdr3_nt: TGTGCCAGCAGCCTCGCGGGGGTTGGCACAGATACGCAGTATTTT
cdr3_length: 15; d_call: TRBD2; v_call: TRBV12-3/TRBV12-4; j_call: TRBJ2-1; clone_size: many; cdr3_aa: CASSLAGPVYNEQFF; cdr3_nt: TGTGCCAGCAGTCTAGCGGGACCCGTCTACAATGAGCAGTTCTTC
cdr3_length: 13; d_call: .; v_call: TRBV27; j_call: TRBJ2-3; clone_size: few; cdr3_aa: CASSFHGTDTQYF; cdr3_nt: TGTGCCAGCAGTTTCCACGGGACAGATACGCAGTATTTT
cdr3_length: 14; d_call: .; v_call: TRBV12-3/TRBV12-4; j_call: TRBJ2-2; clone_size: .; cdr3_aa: CASSSFQGSGELFF; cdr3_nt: TGTGCCAGCAGTTCTTTCCAGGGTTCCGGGGAGCTGTTTTTT